The TCR beta chain described here comes from a study of post-analysis software for immune sequencing data. Germline CDR1 is MGHRA and CDR2 is YSYEKL. Germline trimming cut 0 bases from V and 4 bases from J; bases unmatched to any gene: 5. The CDR3 consists of 16 residues. Study-wide results and limits: Patients carried 4 or 5 TRBV segments more frequently than controls did, and TRBV5-6, TRBV5-1 and TRBV20-1 were among them.

Comment on this clonotype: Its antigen remains unidentified.

Libraries were made from TCR beta cDNA, and they carried unique molecular identifiers. Via MiXCR, TCRdb re-called the PCR reads, giving one row per CDR3 protein. The table has fewer than 850,000 distinct CDR3 sequences, around 42% seen once. Specimen: blood. This receptor was taken from a girl under 18 with multiple sclerosis. The chain recombines TRBV4-1 with TRBJ2-5, with 10 bases that match TRBD2. The CDR3 DNA follows: TGCGCCAGCAGCCAAGAGCTAGCGGGAGTGGTAGAGACCCAGTACTTC. As protein: CASSQELAGVVETQYF.